This TCR beta chain was documented in a study of T cells in Graves' hyperthyroidism and ophthalmopathy. Using RNA transcripts as the source, TCR beta CDR3 regions were amplified. The HTBI primer set drove a first-round RT-PCR of the TCR CDR3. Each CDR3 protein gets one entry after TCRdb re-called the multiplex PCR reads with MiXCR. The repertoire includes 370,000 or so distinct CDR3 sequences, about 25% of them detected once, and more than 60% sits in the top ten. V was clipped by 2 bases and J by 3 bases; unmatched bases: 0. This CDR3 is built from 13 residues. CDR1 and CDR2 from the germline V gene are MNHEY and SVGEGT. Stable hyperthyroidism: no ophthalmopathy progression over 18 months of follow-up.

The source is a man aged 45 to 65 with Graves' hyperthyroidism. The chain links TRBV6-2 or TRBV6-3 to TRBJ2-7, with TRBD2 matching over 8 bases. Sequenced input: blood. CDR3: CASSYLAGYEQYF. The DNA for the CDR3 is TGTGCCAGCAGTTACCTAGCGGGCTACGAGCAGTACTTC.